This T cell receptor beta chain was retrieved from a study of CD8 T cells in ankylosing spondylitis. Per germline, CDR1 MNHNS and CDR2 SASEGT. The length of the CDR3 is 13 residues. A single record per CDR3 protein comes from TCRdb applying MiXCR to the 5' RACE reads. The data contain just over 150,000 distinct CDR3 sequences, 15% to 20% of them singletons. This clonotype was seen a single time. This sequence may be a read error, since a much larger clone differs from it by one base. The rearrangement joins TRBV6-1 to TRBJ2-1; TRBD1 matches at 7 bases. This TCR was recovered from a male donor with ankylosing spondylitis or in good health (not recorded which). Sequenced input: blood, either unsorted or a sorted T cell fraction (not recorded which). The CDR3 DNA follows: TGTGCCGGCAGACAGGGTGGGGCCCATGAGCAGTTCTTC. It yields the protein CAGRQGGAHEQFF.